The 26 T cell receptor beta chains reported below all come from one sample, sequenced in a study of T-cell reconstitution after alpha-beta-depleted transplantation in children. TCRbeta library preparation incorporated unique molecular identifiers. One entry per CDR3 protein, called by TCRdb with MiXCR from the PCR reads. The table shows hundreds of thousands of distinct CDR3 sequences, with around 12% occurring only once. Sequenced here: PBMCs from the stem cell graft donor, sampled from the stem cell graft. Source of these receptors: a human donor who donated a stem cell graft to a child with combined immunodeficiency.

The rearrangement links TRBV12-3 or TRBV12-4 to TRBJ1-1, with a tentative D call TRBD1 (6 bases). The CDR3 is 14 residues long. The V end lost 6 bases, the J end lost 2 bases, and 13 bases lay between the germline ends. CDR3 sequence (DNA): TGTGCCAGCAGCTTACAGGGTACTAACACTGAAGCTTTCTTT. Its translation: CASSLQGTNTEAFF.

This rearrangement joins TRBV6-2 or TRBV6-3 to TRBJ2-2; 7 bases align to TRBD1. With V trimmed by 6 bases and J by 5 bases, 9 bases remained unmatched. Looked up from germline, CDR1 is MNHEY and CDR2 is SVGEGT. The CDR3 totals 15 residues. The CDR3 nucleotides are TGTGCCAGCAGCCCAGGGGGAGTAAAGACCGGGGAGCTGTTTTTT. Residues: CASSPGGVKTGELFF.

The chain couples TRBV6-2 or TRBV6-3 to TRBJ2-7, with TRBD1 matching 8 bases. V shed 7 bases, J shed 5 bases, and the junction held 10 bases outside the gene matches. This CDR3 has 14 residues. CDR1 and CDR2 from the germline V gene are MNHEY and SVGEGT. CDR3: CASTLRGTGNEQYF. The DNA of the CDR3 is TGTGCCAGCACCCTAAGGGGGACAGGTAACGAGCAGTACTTC.

This clonotype occurred a few times. The chain is built from TRBV27 and TRBJ2-1; TRBD2 matches at 16 bases. V was clipped by 4 bases and J by 7 bases; unmatched bases: 10. In germline, CDR1 is MNHEY, CDR2 SMNVEV (reference sequence). This CDR3 spans 18 amino acids. The DNA of the CDR3 is TGTGCCAGCAGTTCAGGGACTAGCGGGAGGGCTGGGGGGAATGAGCAGTTCTTC. As protein: CASSSGTSGRAGGNEQFF.

This clonotype has more than one count but fewer than ten. Here the CDR3 reads CSALGLAGTYEQYF. DNA of the CDR3: TGCAGTGCTCTAGGACTTGCCGGCACCTACGAGCAGTACTTC. The chain links TRBV20-1 to TRBJ2-7; maybe TRBD2 (5 bases). CDR3 length: 14 amino acids. The V end lost 5 bases, the J end lost 2 bases, and 16 bases lay between the germline ends. Per the germline V gene, CDR1 is DFQATT and CDR2 is SNEGSKA (reference sequence).

The J gene is TRBJ2-1, the V gene TRBV24-1, with D perhaps TRBD1 or TRBD2 (5 bases each). The ends were cut back, 0 bases at V and 0 bases at J, with 11 bases in the middle. The CDR3 covers 17 residues. Germline loops: CDR1 KGHDR, CDR2 SFDVKD. The CDR3 here is CATSDLQRGSSYNEQFF. The CDR3 DNA sequence: TGTGCCACCAGTGATTTGCAGAGGGGAAGCTCCTACAATGAGCAGTTCTTC.

The genes are TRBV5-4 and TRBJ2-3, with D possibly TRBD1 on 5 matching bases. This CDR3 is built from 15 residues. V was pared by 0 bases and J by 6 bases, with 14 bases between. From germline, CDR1 is SGHNT and CDR2 YYREEE (reference sequence). CDR3 protein: CASSLDLNYRDTQYF. DNA of the CDR3: TGTGCCAGCAGCTTGGATCTTAATTACAGGGATACGCAGTATTTT.

This clonotype was detected only a few times. V and J are TRBV7-2 and TRBJ2-7; TRBD2 matches at 12 bases. The CDR3 consists of 18 residues. CDR1 SGHTA and CDR2 FQGNSA come from the germline V gene. Germline trimming cut 0 bases from V and 5 bases from J; bases unmatched to any gene: 11. The CDR3 DNA reads TGTGCCAGCAGCTTAGCCCCCCTACTAGCGGGAGGTCGTGACGAGCAGTACTTC. Translation gives CASSLAPLLAGGRDEQYF.

In its sample, this clonotype was seen many times. V gene TRBV29-1 combines with J gene TRBJ2-3, with a weak D call TRBD2 (6 bases). The CDR3 runs to 14 residues. The germline CDR1 and CDR2 sequences are SQVTM and ANQGSEA. Between the trimmed V and J ends, which lost 4 bases and 5 bases, there was a span of 16 bases. For the CDR3, the DNA is TGCAGCGTTGTTAGCGGACCGGCCCTAGATACGCAGTATTTT. This encodes CSVVSGPALDTQYF.

This clonotype occurred a few times. This chain links TRBV6-1 with TRBJ2-3; D not certain. Germline assignment: CDR1 MNHNS and CDR2 SASEGT. With 8 bases removed from V and 4 bases from J, the gap between germline ends came to 13 bases. The CDR3 is made up of 13 amino acids. Here the CDR3 reads CASGAPAADTQYF. The CDR3 nucleotides are TGTGCCAGCGGAGCGCCTGCGGCAGATACGCAGTATTTT.

The chain combines TRBV9 with TRBJ2-3; D is possibly TRBD1 (5 bases). Germline values: CDR1 SGDLS, CDR2 YYNGEE. V lost 3 bases to trimming and J lost 0 bases, with 11 bases between them. This CDR3 comprises 15 residues. CDR3 amino acids: CASSAGHRSTDTQYF. CDR3 sequence (DNA): TGTGCCAGCAGCGCAGGACATCGAAGCACAGATACGCAGTATTTT. Based on the CDR3 plus reference TRBV9 and TRBJ2-3, the full variable domain is DSGVTQTPKHLITATGQRVTLRCSPRSGDLSVYWYQQSLDQGLQFLIQYYNGEERAKGNILERFSAQQFPDLHSELNLSSLELGDSALYFCASSAGHRSTDTQYFGPGTRLTVL.

This clonotype has only a few counts. The chain is built from TRBV6-2 or TRBV6-3 and TRBJ2-6; either TRBD1 or TRBD2 may fit D (5 bases each). The CDR3 is 17 residues long. V lost 6 bases and J lost 2, with 17 bases in between. Germline CDR1 is MNHEY and CDR2 is SVGEGT. The CDR3 sequence is CASSPRGPRAGANVLTF. Here the CDR3 DNA reads TGTGCCAGCAGCCCAAGAGGGCCCAGGGCTGGGGCCAACGTCCTGACTTTC.

This clonotype has just a few counts. This rearrangement joins TRBV4-3 to TRBJ2-3; D may be TRBD2 (6 bases). Trimming removed 1 base at V and 3 bases at J, with 11 bases between. The CDR3 has 15 amino acids. Per the germline V gene, CDR1 is LGHNA and CDR2 is YSLEER. CDR3 in amino acids: CASSQGAGSTDTQYF. The CDR3, as DNA: TGCGCCAGCAGCCAAGGTGCGGGATCAACAGATACGCAGTATTTT.

This clonotype was detected many times. J is TRBJ2-7 and V is TRBV5-1; D is perhaps TRBD1 or TRBD2 (5 bases each). The CDR3 runs 13 residues. Germline V gene sequence: CDR1 SGHRS, CDR2 YFSETQ. Trimming shortened V by 4 bases and J by 7 bases, and 15 bases separated the two germline ends. The CDR3 loop is CASSVGRDYEQYF. As DNA, the CDR3 is TGCGCCAGCAGCGTGGGACGCGACTATGAGCAGTACTTC.

The rearrangement links TRBV6-1 to TRBJ2-1; either TRBD1 or TRBD2 may supply D (5 bases each). V was trimmed by 7 bases and J by 0 bases, leaving 16 bases between them. Germline V lookup: CDR1 MNHNS, CDR2 SASEGT. The CDR3 is 16 residues long. The CDR3, as DNA: TGTGCCAGCACCTTTACGTGGGGGAGCTCCTACAATGAGCAGTTCTTC. Translating it yields CASTFTWGSSYNEQFF.

This chain uses TRBV24-1 with TRBJ1-1; no clear D gene. Germline-derived CDR1 and CDR2 are KGHDR and SFDVKD. With 0 bases removed from V and 0 bases from J, the gap between germline ends came to 7 bases. The CDR3 has 15 residues. CDR3 sequence: CATSDLTALNTEAFF. CDR3 in DNA: TGTGCCACCAGTGATTTGACAGCCTTGAACACTGAAGCTTTCTTT.

V and J are TRBV14 and TRBJ2-7, with 8 bases lining up with TRBD1. The CDR3 has 15 amino acids. Germline V lookup: CDR1 SGHDN, CDR2 FVKESK. With V trimmed by 4 bases and J by 3 bases, 8 bases remained unmatched. CDR3 residues: CASSPLLTGVYEQYF. The CDR3, as DNA: TGTGCCAGCAGCCCGCTACTGACAGGGGTCTACGAGCAGTACTTC.

The chain links TRBV11-3 to TRBJ1-5; D call uncertain. CDR3 length: 14 amino acids. In germline, CDR1 is SGHNT, CDR2 YENEEA. Trimming cost V 6 bases and J 2 bases, with 11 bases left between them. CDR3 sequence (DNA): TGTGCCAGCAGTAGGGAAAAATGCAATCAGCCCCAGCATTTT. Translated, it gives CASSREKCNQPQHF.

This clonotype was detected many times. The chain has TRBV11-3 and TRBJ2-7, with 8 nucleotides matching TRBD1. V shed 2 bases, J shed 3 bases, and the junction held 12 bases outside the gene matches. The CDR3 has 17 amino acids. Per germline, CDR1 SGHNT and CDR2 YENEEA. CDR3 DNA sequence: TGTGCCAGCAGCTTAAGCCTGCTCGGACAGGGTCTCTACGAGCAGTACTTC. Translating gives CASSLSLLGQGLYEQYF.

The chain is built from TRBV15 and TRBJ2-6; 10 bases map to TRBD2. Germline CDR1 is LNHNV and CDR2 is YYDKDF (reference sequence). The V segment lost 3 bases and the J segment 0 bases; nucleotides outside the gene matches: 5. This CDR3 contains 18 residues. The CDR3 is CATSSRTSGFSGANVLTF. Here the CDR3 DNA reads TGTGCCACCAGCAGTAGGACTAGCGGATTCTCTGGGGCCAACGTCCTGACTTTC. Filled out from reference TRBV15 and TRBJ2-6, the complete variable domain reads DAMVIQNPRYQVTQFGKPVTLSCSQTLNHNVMYWYQQKSSQAPKLLFHYYDKDFNNEADTPDNFQSRRPNTSFCFLDIRSPGLGDTAMYLCATSSRTSGFSGANVLTFGAGSRLTVL.

This clonotype was recorded at least ten times. The chain joins TRBV12-3 or TRBV12-4 to TRBJ1-3; D gene ambiguous. The CDR3 consists of 13 residues. V was pared by 3 bases and J by 4 bases, with 7 bases between. The CDR3 nucleotides are TGTGCCAGCAGTTTTCTGCGGGGAAACACCATATATTTT. It is translated as CASSFLRGNTIYF.

The chain has TRBV4-3 and TRBJ1-1; D might be TRBD1 (5 bases). V was pared by 4 bases and J by 6 bases, with 24 bases between. The CDR3 spans 17 residues. In germline, CDR1 is LGHNA, CDR2 YSLEER. This CDR3 is CASSPSYSFGGIPEAFF. CDR3 in DNA: TGCGCCAGCAGCCCATCATATTCTTTCGGGGGGATTCCTGAAGCTTTCTTT.

This clonotype has a count of ten or more. The J gene is TRBJ2-1, the V gene TRBV12-3 or TRBV12-4; TRBD2 agrees at 10 bases. Germline trimming cut 1 base from V and 14 bases from J; bases unmatched to any gene: 17. The CDR3 contains 17 residues. CDR3 sequence: CASSLGQGAIAGGLEFF. The CDR3 nucleotides read TGTGCCAGCAGTTTAGGCCAGGGGGCTATAGCGGGGGGTTTAGAGTTCTTC.

The chain couples TRBV5-6 to TRBJ2-5; 8 nucleotides align to TRBD2. Germline V gene sequence: CDR1 SGHDT, CDR2 YYEEEE. CDR3 size: 15 residues. The J segment lost 0 bases and the V segment lost 3 bases, leaving 4 bases of the junction unmatched. CDR3 DNA sequence: TGTGCCAGCAGCTACGAACTAGCGGACCAAGAGACCCAGTACTTC. It specifies CASSYELADQETQYF. Filled out from reference TRBV5-6 and TRBJ2-5, the complete variable domain reads DAGVTQSPTHLIKTRGQQVTLRCSPKSGHDTVSWYQQALGQGPQFIFQYYEEEERQRGNFPDRFSGHQFPNYSSELNVNALLLGDSALYLCASSYELADQETQYFGPGTRLLVL.

The V gene is TRBV9, the J gene TRBJ2-6, with unresolved D. Germline V gene lookup returns CDR1 SGDLS and CDR2 YYNGEE. Trimming removed 0 bases at V and 0 bases at J, with 10 bases between. This CDR3 is built from 17 residues. The CDR3 loop is CASSVAWIYSGANVLTF. The CDR3 DNA is TGTGCCAGCAGCGTAGCCTGGATTTACTCTGGGGCCAACGTCCTGACTTTC.

This clonotype has at least ten counts. The rearrangement uses TRBV9 and TRBJ2-1, with 8 bases lining up with TRBD2. Germline V gives CDR1 SGDLS, CDR2 YYNGEE. V lost 4 bases, J lost 6 bases, and 12 bases stayed unmatched. This CDR3 is built from 16 residues. The chain's CDR3 is CASSPQTGGLGNEQFF. The CDR3 region has the DNA TGTGCCAGCAGCCCCCAAACGGGGGGGCTTGGCAATGAGCAGTTCTTC.